A single sample is the source of the 3 T cell receptor beta chains below, sequenced in a study of T-cell reconstitution after alpha-beta-depleted transplantation in children. Unique molecular identifiers were used to barcode this TCRbeta library. TCRdb used MiXCR to reprocess the PCR reads, holding one entry per CDR3 protein. The sample yields around 450,000 distinct CDR3 sequences, about 17% seen once. Sequenced material: PBMCs, mostly from graft donor cells, taken 360 days after TCRalphabeta/CD19-depleted stem cell transplant. Receptors were obtained from a boy less than two years old who had a stem cell transplant for Wiskott-Aldrich syndrome, so the T cells may come from the graft donor.

This clonotype was seen a handful of times. The chain is built from TRBV3-1 and TRBJ2-5; 12 positions match TRBD2. The germline V gene encodes CDR1 LGHDT and CDR2 YNNKEL (reference sequence). After removal of 6 bases from V and 1 base from J, the junction contained 6 bases not matched to a gene. This CDR3 contains 16 residues. CDR3 sequence: CASSLLAGGGQETQYF. CDR3 DNA sequence: TGTGCCAGCAGTCTCCTAGCGGGGGGGGGCCAAGAGACCCAGTACTTC.

The V call is TRBV10-2, the J call TRBJ1-1, with 8 bases that match TRBD1. Germline CDR1 reads WSHSY; CDR2 reads SAAADI. Trimming cost V 2 bases and J 1 base; bases outside gene matches: 3. The CDR3 is made up of 15 amino acids. CDR3 sequence: CASSEPGQENTEAFF. DNA for the CDR3: TGCGCCAGCAGTGAGCCGGGACAGGAGAACACTGAAGCTTTCTTT.

This clonotype has just a few counts. The V and J genes are TRBV25-1 and TRBJ2-1; TRBD2 matches at 8 bases. This CDR3 is built from 17 residues. The V and J ends lost 3 bases and 3 bases, in that order; junction bases with no gene match: 10. Germline V gives CDR1 MGHDK, CDR2 SYGVNS. The chain's CDR3 is CASSDFPGGGYYNEQFF. CDR3 coding DNA: TGTGCCAGCAGTGATTTCCCCGGGGGGGGTTACTACAATGAGCAGTTCTTC. The full variable domain, with the rest looked up from reference TRBV25-1 and TRBJ2-1, is EADIYQTPRYLVIGTGKKITLECSQTMGHDKMYWYQQDPGMELHLIHYSYGVNSTEKGDLSSESTVSRIRTEHFPLTLESARPSHTSQYLCASSDFPGGGYYNEQFFGPGTRLTVL.